This T cell receptor beta chain was documented in a study of T cell repertoires in cytomegalovirus infection. Study details: Indications of both CMV infection and matching HLA type were provided by public TCR beta signatures.

The study's findings and limits: Cumulative frequency (of public TCR beta family members) identified carriers of CMV plus the relevant HLA. Dominant in the ex vivo response were TCR beta clonotypes restricted by HLA-C and specific for CMV.

Each CDR3 protein is one row after TCRdb ran MiXCR on the reads. The sample carries some 57,000 distinct CDR3 sequences, around 30% recorded once. With regard to this clonotype: What it binds is not known.

Germline CDR1 is MNHEY and CDR2 is SVGEGT. The length of the CDR3 is 16 residues. The ends were cut back, 2 bases at V and 6 bases at J, with 17 bases in the middle. The sample consisted of PBMCs, sequenced either directly or after in vitro stimulation (not recorded which). The chain recombines TRBV6-2 or TRBV6-3 with TRBJ1-5, with D maybe TRBD1 (6 bases). The source is a human donor in good health (CMV status not recorded). Some clones in this sample may be carry-over from other donors' samples. The CDR3 here is CASSYGGHRWGQPQHF. CDR3 coding DNA: TGTGCCAGCAGTTACGGGGGACATCGCTGGGGTCAGCCCCAGCATTTT.